This is a list of T cell receptor beta chains from one sample in a study of cytomegalovirus exposure and HLA in healthy donors. Sequencing used immunoSEQ multiplex PCR; TCRdb keeps in-frame clones, though not all of them. The sample lists around 160,000 clones, roughly 88% occurring once. Material: PBMCs. All receptors come from a woman between 18 and 30 years old in good health and CMV-seronegative. Both conserved end residues are part of each CDR3. D genes are given only for firm matches. Only part of the rows carry a size: once, few, many, or a class if the clone is expanded.

D gene	clone size	V gene	J gene	CDR3 DNA	CDR3 protein
TRBD2	NA	TRBV2	TRBJ2-3	TGTGCCAGCGGGCGGGGGGGCGGGGCAGATACGCAGTATTTT	CASGRGGGADTQYF
NA	NA	TRBV2	TRBJ2-3	TGTGCCAGCAGTGAACTAGATACGCAGTATTTT	CASSELDTQYF
NA	NA	TRBV19	TRBJ1-2	TGTGCCAGTAGTATAGACTTTCAGGGTATCGATGGCTACACCTTC	CASSIDFQGIDGYTF
TRBD2	NA	TRBV9	TRBJ2-2	TGTGCCAGCAGCGCCCAGGGCGGGGGCACCGGGGAGCTGTTTTTT	CASSAQGGGTGELFF
NA	once	TRBV11-2	TRBJ1-3	TGTGCCAGCAGCACCCGACCCTCAGGGGCGAGCTCTGGAAACACCATATATTTT	CASSTRPSGASSGNTIYF
NA	many	TRBV6-1	TRBJ1-1	TGTGCCAGCAGCGAACAGGGGAACACTGAAGCTTTCTTT	CASSEQGNTEAFF
TRBD2	NA	TRBV11-2	TRBJ2-3	TGTGCCAGCAGCTTAACCCTTACTAGCGGGGTACCAAATACGCAGTATTTT	CASSLTLTSGVPNTQYF
NA	once	TRBV11-3	TRBJ2-1	TGTGCCAGCAGCACGGCAAACCAGGGATATGAGCAGTTCTTC	CASSTANQGYEQFF
TRBD1	NA	TRBV29-1	TRBJ1-1	TGCAGCGGAGAACAGGGGGACACTGAAGCTTTCTTT	CSGEQGDTEAFF
NA	NA	TRBV5-1	TRBJ2-2	TGCGCCAGCAGCCGGACCGCGGGGACCGGGGAGCTGTTTTTT	CASSRTAGTGELFF